This TCR beta chain originates from a study of CD8 T cells in ankylosing spondylitis. The CDR3 length is 13 residues. The V end was cut by 6 bases, the J end by 7 bases, with 13 bases between. Germline V gives CDR1 SNHLY, CDR2 FYNNEI. TCRdb reprocessed the 5' RACE reads via MiXCR and lists one record per CDR3 protein. The repertoire holds 220,000 or so distinct CDR3 sequences, with roughly a tenth as singletons. This clonotype was seen ten or more times. The V gene is TRBV2, the J gene TRBJ1-5, with D tentatively TRBD1 (6 bases). This clonotype was obtained from a male donor with ankylosing spondylitis or in good health (not recorded which). Sequencing input: blood, either unsorted or a sorted T cell fraction (not recorded which). CDR3 sequence (DNA): TGTGCCAGCAGATTCGAACAGGGCCAGCCCCAGCATTTT. This translates into CASRFEQGQPQHF.